A selection of T cell receptor beta chains follows, all from one sample in a study of T cells in tuberculosis. Method: immunoSEQ multiplex PCR; TCRdb's copy keeps in-frame clones and lacks some. The sample has more than 40,000 clones; less than 95% are singletons. Material for sequencing was PBMCs. Receptor source: a donor between 10 and 29 years old with latent tuberculosis or without tuberculosis infection. Some clones in this sample may be carry-over from other donors' samples. Both conserved end residues are part of each CDR3. Fields, in order: clone size, J gene, D gene, V gene, CDR3 DNA, CDR3 protein. The D gene is left open where the match is weak. Part of the rows lack a size; the others show once, few, many or a class for expanded clones.

NA	TRBJ2-1	TRBD2	TRBV5-1	TGCGCCAGCAGCTTTGGACTAGCGGGAGGGCCCTATGAGCAGTTCTTC	CASSFGLAGGPYEQFF
NA	TRBJ1-4	NA	TRBV5-6	TGTGCCAGCAGGCCAAGGGGCTATGAAAAACTGTTTTTT	CASRPRGYEKLFF
NA	TRBJ1-5	TRBD1	TRBV4-3	TGCGCCAGCAGCCAAGATTGGTTTGGGCAGGGGGGTTTTCAGCCCCAGCATTTT	CASSQDWFGQGGFQPQHF
NA	TRBJ1-1	NA	TRBV7-3	TGTGCCAGCAGCTTAAGGGGAGGACTGGACACTGAAGCTTTCTTT	CASSLRGGLDTEAFF
NA	TRBJ2-1	NA	TRBV30	TGTGCCTGGAGTCCGACAGAAAATGAGCAGTTCTTC	CAWSPTENEQFF
NA	TRBJ2-7	TRBD2	TRBV5-1	TGCGCCAGCAGCTTGACTAGCGGGAGTATCTACGAGCAGTACTTC	CASSLTSGSIYEQYF
NA	TRBJ2-1	TRBD2	TRBV19	TGTGCCAGTAGGTCTAGCGGGACTTACAATGAGCAGTTCTTC	CASRSSGTYNEQFF
NA	TRBJ2-6	NA	TRBV28	TGTGCCAGCAGCCAGCCACAGGGTAGGGCCAACGTCCTGACTTTC	CASSQPQGRANVLTF
NA	TRBJ2-1	TRBD1	TRBV7-9	TGTGCCAGCAGCTTAGAAACAGGGGGTCGCGATGAGCAGTTCTTC	CASSLETGGRDEQFF
NA	TRBJ2-2	TRBD1	TRBV30	TGTGCCTCACAGGGGTTTACCGGGGAGCTGTTTTTT	CASQGFTGELFF
NA	TRBJ2-7	NA	TRBV2	TGTGCCAGCAGGGACAGACCCTACGAGCAGTACTTC	CASRDRPYEQYF
NA	TRBJ2-7	NA	TRBV7-2	TGTGCCAGCAGCTTAGGGTCCCCTGCTATGGAGCAGTACTTC	CASSLGSPAMEQYF
NA	TRBJ1-5	NA	TRBV10-2	TGCGCCAGCAGTGACAGGGCCAATCAGCCCCAGCATTTT	CASSDRANQPQHF
NA	TRBJ2-7	TRBD2	TRBV7-2	TGTGCCAGCACCATCTCCCTAGCGGGGTGGGGGGCCTACGAGCAGTACTTC	CASTISLAGWGAYEQYF
NA	TRBJ2-2	NA	TRBV4-3	TGCGCCAGCAGCCAAGTGGCGGTCACCGGGGAGCTGTTTTTT	CASSQVAVTGELFF
once	TRBJ2-1	TRBD1	TRBV19	TGTGCCAGTAGCCCGGGACAGGGTCGTTATGATGAGCAGTTCTTC	CASSPGQGRYDEQFF
few	TRBJ1-1	NA	TRBV6-1	TGTGCCAGCGTGCGAGTCCAGAACACTGAAGCTTTCTTT	CASVRVQNTEAFF
once	TRBJ1-2	NA	TRBV28	TGTGCCAGCGTTGACCCGTTAGGGGGGGCTCTTGGCTACACCTTC	CASVDPLGGALGYTF
NA	TRBJ2-1	TRBD1	TRBV5-1	TGCGCCAGCAGCTTGGGTAGGGGGCTACAAAATGAGCAGTTCTTC	CASSLGRGLQNEQFF
NA	TRBJ2-7	NA	TRBV18	TGTGCCAGCTCCCCCCCAAGGGGCATCAACGAGCAGTACTTC	CASSPPRGINEQYF
NA	TRBJ2-7	TRBD2	TRBV6-1	TGTGCCAGCAGTATTTACGGCGGGAGCGAATACGAGCAGTACTTC	CASSIYGGSEYEQYF
NA	TRBJ2-7	NA	TRBV7-2	TGTGCCAGCAGCCCGGACTGGGACGAGCAGTACTTC	CASSPDWDEQYF
NA	TRBJ2-7	TRBD2	TRBV4-2	TGTGCCAGCAGCCGGTTTCCCGGAGCGGGGCTCTCCTACGAGCAGTACTTC	CASSRFPGAGLSYEQYF
NA	TRBJ2-6	NA	TRBV5-1	TGCGCCAGCAGCTTGGCAGGGGCAACTTGGTCCGGGGCCAACGTCCTGACTTTC	CASSLAGATWSGANVLTF
NA	TRBJ2-7	NA	TRBV20-1	TGCAGTGCTAGACTCTACGAGCAGTACTTC	CSARLYEQYF
NA	TRBJ1-2	NA	TRBV4-3	TGCGCCAGCAGCCAAAACAGGGTTCCCTATGGCTACACCTTC	CASSQNRVPYGYTF
NA	TRBJ2-1	TRBD1	TRBV9	TGTGCCAGCAGCGTAGGTTCCGGGACAGGGTGGGGCAATGAGCAGTTCTTC	CASSVGSGTGWGNEQFF
NA	TRBJ1-1	NA	TRBV19	TGTGCCAGTAGTATGCACACCATGAACACTGAAGCTTTCTTT	CASSMHTMNTEAFF
NA	TRBJ2-2	NA	TRBV9	TGTGCCAGCAGCGTAGGAGGGAGCGGGGAGCTGTTTTTT	CASSVGGSGELFF
NA	TRBJ1-1	NA	TRBV10-3	TGTGCCATCGGAGAACAAGGGGTTGGGGCTGAAGCTTTCTTT	CAIGEQGVGAEAFF
NA	TRBJ2-1	TRBD2	TRBV9	TGTGCCAGCAGCGTAGGGCTAGCGGGAGGGAACAATGAGCAGTTCTTC	CASSVGLAGGNNEQFF
NA	TRBJ2-3	NA	TRBV7-3	TGTGCCAGCAGCTCATCAGGGGCAAGCACAGATACGCAGTATTTT	CASSSSGASTDTQYF
NA	TRBJ2-5	NA	TRBV18	TGTGCCAGCTCCCTCGTCCATGGCGGCGAGACCCAGTACTTC	CASSLVHGGETQYF
NA	TRBJ2-7	TRBD2	TRBV10-1	TGCGCCAGCAGTGGGGGGAGGGGACTAGCGGGAGGGCAATTCCCCTACGAGCAGTACTTC	CASSGGRGLAGGQFPYEQYF
NA	TRBJ1-2	TRBD1	TRBV6-1	TGTGCCAGCAGTGAGGACAGGGAGTATTATGGCTACACCTTC	CASSEDREYYGYTF
NA	TRBJ2-6	TRBD2	TRBV5-4	TGTGCCAGCAGCTTGGGACTAGCGGGGGGCTCTGGGGCCAACGTCCTGACTTTC	CASSLGLAGGSGANVLTF
NA	TRBJ1-1	NA	TRBV7-2	TGTGCCAGCAGCTCCGGGGTAGGGGGAAGGACTGAAGCTTTCTTT	CASSSGVGGRTEAFF
NA	TRBJ1-1	NA	TRBV18	TGTGCCAGCTCGCCTAGCAGGGACTATGAAGCTTTCTTT	CASSPSRDYEAFF
NA	TRBJ2-5	NA	TRBV25-1	TGTGCCAGCAGTGCCCCCCTAACTAAAGAGACCCAGTACTTC	CASSAPLTKETQYF
NA	TRBJ2-7	TRBD1	TRBV4-2	TGTGCCAGCAGCCAAGATATACAGGGGGCGCAATATGATGGGCAGTACTTC	CASSQDIQGAQYDGQYF
NA	TRBJ2-7	TRBD2	TRBV7-8	TGTGCCAGCAGCTCGACTAGCGGGAGAAACTACGAGCAGTACTTC	CASSSTSGRNYEQYF
NA	TRBJ2-7	NA	TRBV7-2	TGTGCCAGCAGATCGGACTGGAGCTCCTACGAGCAGTACTTC	CASRSDWSSYEQYF
once	TRBJ1-3	NA	TRBV30	TGTGCCTGGAGTTCGGAGGGCCTCCAAAACACCATATATTTT	CAWSSEGLQNTIYF
NA	TRBJ2-6	NA	TRBV19	TGTGCCAGTAGTATATCGGGATCTGGGGCCAACGTCCTGACTTTC	CASSISGSGANVLTF
NA	TRBJ2-3	TRBD2	TRBV7-6	TGTGCCAGCACCTATAGCGGGAGACGGGCAGATACGCAGTATTTT	CASTYSGRRADTQYF
NA	TRBJ1-1	TRBD1	TRBV27	TGTGCCGGCAGAAAGGGACAGGGCAACACTGAAGCTTTCTTT	CAGRKGQGNTEAFF
NA	TRBJ2-7	TRBD1	TRBV7-9	TGTGCCAGCAGCTATGGGGACAGGATTCCCTACGAGCAGTACTTC	CASSYGDRIPYEQYF